These 25 T cell receptor beta chains originate from one sample sequenced in a study of T-cell reconstitution after alpha-beta-depleted transplantation in children. As it was prepared, the TCRbeta library received unique molecular identifiers. TCRdb re-derived calls from the PCR reads in MiXCR, one entry per CDR3 protein. The sample contains over 80,000 distinct CDR3 sequences, about 25% of which appear only once. Sequences were derived from PBMCs, sampled before TCRalphabeta/CD19-depleted stem cell transplant. All receptors derive from a boy younger than 10 with acute lymphoblastic leukemia, due to receive a stem cell transplant.

This clonotype has more than one count but fewer than ten. The V call is TRBV20-1, the J call TRBJ2-7, with TRBD1 identical over 10 bases. The CDR3 extends over 13 amino acids. J lost 6 bases, V lost 6 bases, and 8 bases had no gene match. Germline CDR1 DFQATT, CDR2 SNEGSKA (reference sequence). The CDR3 nucleotides are TGCAGTGCGCAAGGGACAGGGGTAATCGAGCAGTACTTC. This translates into CSAQGTGVIEQYF.

The gene calls are TRBV3-1 and TRBJ2-6; D is uncertain. The CDR3 covers 16 residues. Germline CDR1 is LGHDT and CDR2 is YNNKEL (reference sequence). The V end was cut by 1 base, the J end by 0 bases, with 7 bases between. CDR3 sequence reads: CASSQVRFSGANVLTF. Here the CDR3 DNA reads TGTGCCAGCAGCCAAGTACGGTTCTCTGGGGCCAACGTCCTGACTTTC.

The genes are TRBV5-6 and TRBJ2-5; D may be TRBD2 (5 bases). V gave up 4 bases and J gave up 5 bases, with 9 bases separating them. CDR3 length: 12 residues. CDR1 is SGHDT and CDR2 is YYEEEE in the germline V gene. The CDR3 DNA follows: TGTGCCAGCAGCCCAACGGGGGAGACCCAGTACTTC. Its protein is CASSPTGETQYF.

In this sample, this clonotype turned up a few times. The chain carries TRBV7-9 and TRBJ1-1, with a possible D match to TRBD1 (5 bases). Between the trimmed V and J ends, which lost 6 bases and 12 bases, there was a span of 17 bases. Germline CDR1 is SEHNR and CDR2 is FQNEAQ (reference sequence). The CDR3 sequence is 12 residues long. CDR3 nucleotide sequence: TGTGCCAGCAGGTCATATTACGGGGGAACTTTCTTT. The encoded protein is CASRSYYGGTFF.

The V call is TRBV11-3, the J call TRBJ2-1; D is uncertain. The CDR3 extends over 13 amino acids. CDR1 is SGHNT and CDR2 is YENEEA in the germline V gene. Deletions cut 5 bases from V and 8 bases from J, with 13 bases between. CDR3 nucleotides: TGTGCCAGCAGCGGCTGGGCCGAGGATGAGCAGTTCTTC. This gives the protein CASSGWAEDEQFF.

This clonotype was counted only a few times. The gene calls are TRBV10-3 and TRBJ2-1, with TRBD1 as a possible D gene (6 bases). Trimming shortened V by 2 bases and J by 9 bases, and 17 bases separated the two germline ends. Per the germline V gene, CDR1 is ENHRY and CDR2 is SYGVKD. The CDR3 contains 15 residues. The CDR3 bases are TGTGCCATCAGTGAGAACCCACAGGGTAGAAGTGAGCAGTTCTTC. Its protein is CAISENPQGRSEQFF.

This clonotype was counted many times. This sequence joins TRBV27 and TRBJ1-2; unclear D gene. V lost 7 bases and J 4 bases, leaving 16 bases between the germline ends. The CDR3 loop spans 14 amino acids. Germline V gene data show CDR1 as MNHEY and CDR2 as SMNVEV (reference sequence). The CDR3 region is CASTPSGESYGYTF. The CDR3 bases are TGTGCCAGCACCCCGAGCGGGGAGAGCTATGGCTACACCTTC.

The V gene is TRBV6-2 or TRBV6-3, the J gene TRBJ2-1; 9 bases are a match to TRBD2. The CDR3 totals 15 residues. Per the germline V gene, CDR1 is MNHEY and CDR2 is SVGEGT. The V segment lost 6 bases and the J segment 0 bases; nucleotides outside the gene matches: 3. The CDR3: CASSPRGGSYNEQFF. The CDR3 DNA reads TGTGCCAGCAGCCCGCGGGGGGGCTCCTACAATGAGCAGTTCTTC.

The chain uses TRBV20-1 and TRBJ2-2; the D gene is possibly TRBD2 (6 bases). V was shortened by 0 bases and J by 4 bases, with 12 bases between the two germline ends. The germline V gene encodes CDR1 DFQATT and CDR2 SNEGSKA (reference sequence). The CDR3 contains 15 residues. CDR3 coding DNA: TGCAGTGCTAGAGACGCCACTAGCAGCACCGGGGAGCTGTTTTTT. It translates to CSARDATSSTGELFF.

This sequence joins TRBV6-1 and TRBJ1-2; TRBD1 aligns across 7 bases. The germline CDR1 and CDR2 sequences are MNHNS and SASEGT. Trimming at V came to 8 bases and at J to 3 bases, leaving 9 bases not matched to a gene. The CDR3 is 14 amino acids. CDR3 DNA sequence: TGTGCCAGCGGAGGGGGCAGTCTTTACTATGGCTACACCTTC. Translation gives CASGGGSLYYGYTF.

This clonotype was seen only a few times. The genes are TRBV27 and TRBJ2-2, with D maybe TRBD2 (6 bases). Per the germline V gene, CDR1 is MNHEY and CDR2 is SMNVEV (reference sequence). The CDR3 covers 16 residues. V was pared by 3 bases and J by 2 bases, with 13 bases between. The CDR3 reads CASSFLLSGNTGELFF. The CDR3 DNA is TGTGCCAGCAGTTTTCTTCTTAGCGGTAACACCGGGGAGCTGTTTTTT.

V usage is TRBV28 and J usage is TRBJ1-1; tentatively, D is TRBD1 (5 bases). This CDR3 has 14 residues. Germline CDR1 reads MDHEN; CDR2 reads SYDVKM. Trimming stripped 6 bases from V and 0 bases from J, with 11 bases between. CDR3 residues: CASRHRLMNTEAFF. DNA for the CDR3: TGTGCCAGCAGGCACAGGCTGATGAACACTGAAGCTTTCTTT.

Many counts were recorded for this clonotype. The chain has TRBV5-6 and TRBJ2-1; D gene uncertain. The CDR3 spans 13 residues. V was shortened by 4 bases and J by 5 bases, with 10 bases between the two germline ends. Germline-derived CDR1 and CDR2 are SGHDT and YYEEEE. The CDR3 DNA reads TGTGCCAGCAGCCGACCATCCCACAATGAGCAGTTCTTC. The encoded protein is CASSRPSHNEQFF.

Concerning this clonotype: No conserved phenylalanine or tryptophan ends this CDR3, so it is likely a read error. This chain uses TRBV5-1 with TRBJ2-2; 9 positions match TRBD1. Trimming removed 4 bases from V and 4 bases from J; junction bases left unmatched: 2. Germline lookup yields CDR1 SGHRS and CDR2 YFSETQ. The length of the CDR3 is 14 residues. The CDR3 here is CASSLQGATGELFS. CDR3 sequence (DNA): TGCGCCAGCAGCCTACAGGGGGCCACCGGGGAGCTGTTTTCT.

This chain uses TRBV2 with TRBJ2-1; D is possibly TRBD2 (5 bases). The CDR3 contains 14 residues. V dropped 5 bases and J dropped 9 bases, with 17 bases sitting between them. Germline values: CDR1 SNHLY, CDR2 FYNNEI. CDR3 nucleotides: TGTGCCAGCAGTTGGACCTTTGAGCGGCCTGAGCAGTTCTTC. This gives the protein CASSWTFERPEQFF. Drawing the rest from reference TRBV2 and TRBJ2-1, the complete variable domain is EPEVTQTPSHQVTQMGQEVILRCVPISNHLYFYWYRQILGQKVEFLVSFYNNEISEKSEIFDDQFSVERPDGSNFTLKIRSTKLEDSAMYFCASSWTFERPEQFFGPGTRLTVL.

The V gene is TRBV6-2 or TRBV6-3, the J gene TRBJ1-2; 9 bases map to TRBD1. The J segment lost 13 bases and the V segment lost 1 base, leaving 7 bases of the junction unmatched. CDR1 is MNHEY, CDR2 SVGEGT, per germline. The CDR3 is 13 amino acids. The CDR3 bases are TGTGCCAGCAGTTACTGGGACAGGGTGACCTCCACCTTC. Protein: CASSYWDRVTSTF.

This chain connects TRBV20-1 to TRBJ2-7; 10 bases fit TRBD2. CDR1 and CDR2 (germline): DFQATT, SNEGSKA (reference sequence). Trimming removed 2 bases from V and 3 bases from J; junction bases left unmatched: 7. The CDR3 totals 15 residues. The CDR3 DNA follows: TGCAGTGCTAGACTAAAGGGACTAGCGTTCTACGAGCAGTACTTC. Amino acid sequence: CSARLKGLAFYEQYF.

This clonotype came up a few times. The rearrangement links TRBV27 to TRBJ2-1; the match to TRBD2 covers 11 bases. Germline V gene lookup returns CDR1 MNHEY and CDR2 SMNVEV (reference sequence). V was clipped by 2 bases and J by 10 bases; unmatched bases: 4. The CDR3 runs 14 residues. The CDR3 loop reads CASSLGTSGGEQFF. As DNA, the CDR3 is TGTGCCAGCAGTTTAGGGACTAGCGGAGGGGAGCAGTTCTTC.

Many counts were recorded for this clonotype. This rearrangement joins TRBV5-5 to TRBJ2-7; no clear D gene. V lost 4 bases and J lost 0, with 14 bases in between. CDR1 SGHKS and CDR2 YYEKEE come from the germline V gene (reference sequence). The CDR3 runs to 15 residues. The CDR3 DNA is TGTGCCAGCAGCCCACAGTTTTTTACCTCCTACGAGCAGTACTTC. Translation: CASSPQFFTSYEQYF.

J is TRBJ2-1 and V is TRBV6-6; TRBD2 aligns across 7 bases. CDR1 and CDR2 (germline): MNHNY, SVGAGI (reference sequence). The CDR3 totals 13 residues. Germline trimming cut 4 bases from V and 5 bases from J; bases unmatched to any gene: 2. The CDR3 nucleotides are TGTGCCAGCAGTTGGAGCGGGAACAATGAGCAGTTCTTC. As protein: CASSWSGNNEQFF.

This clonotype appeared a few times. V and J are TRBV5-1 and TRBJ2-5, with no clear D. The CDR3 length is 13 residues. Germline V gene lookup returns CDR1 SGHRS and CDR2 YFSETQ. V lost 3 bases and J 6 bases, leaving 12 bases between the germline ends. The chain's CDR3 is CASSSSLGKTQYF. Here the CDR3 DNA reads TGCGCCAGCAGCTCAAGCTTGGGGAAGACCCAGTACTTC.

The V gene is TRBV20-1, the J gene TRBJ2-5; D may be TRBD1 (5 bases). Germline V gives CDR1 DFQATT, CDR2 SNEGSKA (reference sequence). Trimming took 3 bases from V and 6 from J, leaving 14 bases between them. CDR3 length: 13 amino acids. In DNA form, the CDR3 reads TGCAGTGCTAGCCCAGGGTATGCGAAGACCCAGTACTTC. This gives the protein CSASPGYAKTQYF.

This clonotype was detected a few times. The rearrangement joins TRBV5-1 to TRBJ2-1; 7 bases match TRBD2. With V trimmed by 0 bases and J by 3 bases, 15 bases remained unmatched. Germline V gene data show CDR1 as SGHRS and CDR2 as YFSETQ. The CDR3 loop spans 19 amino acids. CDR3 bases: TGCGCCAGCAGCTTGGCCTCTAGCGGAGGCGATCGCGGCTACAATGAGCAGTTCTTC. Translating gives CASSLASSGGDRGYNEQFF. The full variable domain, rest sourced from reference TRBV5-1 and TRBJ2-1, is KAGVTQTPRYLIKTRGQQVTLSCSPISGHRSVSWYQQTPGQGLQFLFEYFSETQRNKGNFPGRFSGRQFSNSRSEMNVSTLELGDSALYLCASSLASSGGDRGYNEQFFGPGTRLTVL.

The genes are TRBV7-2 and TRBJ1-5; 8 positions match TRBD1. The CDR3 length is 14 residues. The ends lost 1 base at V and 6 bases at J; junction bases unmatched: 2. Per the germline V gene, CDR1 is SGHTA and CDR2 is FQGNSA. Here the CDR3 DNA reads TGTGCCAGCAGCTTAGGACAGGGGTTTCAGCCCCAGCATTTT. It codes for CASSLGQGFQPQHF.

The count of this clonotype is one. The chain joins TRBV6-8 to TRBJ2-4, with D uncertain. V was pared by 6 bases and J by 5 bases, with 2 bases between. The germline gives CDR1 MNHGY, CDR2 SAAAGT. This CDR3 has 10 residues. The CDR3 loop is CASRENIQYF. The CDR3 DNA reads as TGTGCCAGCAGGGAAAACATTCAGTACTTC.